The rows below give T cell receptor beta chains drawn from one sample of a study of technical replicates of blood from several donors. Clones were sequenced by immunoSEQ multiplex PCR, and TCRdb holds only the in-frame ones, with some missing. The repertoire includes about 59,000 clones, more than 75% of them detected once, and roughly 4.6% sits in the top ten. Sequencing input: PBMCs. These receptors were obtained from a human donor in good health. Some clones in this sample may be carry-over from other donors' samples. Both conserved end residues are part of each CDR3. Each record gives: D gene, CDR3 length, J gene, clone size, V gene, CDR3 protein, CDR3 DNA. The D gene is left open where the match is weak. Clone size, where shown, is once, few, many, or a class for clones that have expanded.

D gene: NA; CDR3 length: 11; J gene: TRBJ2-1; clone size: NA; V gene: TRBV6-6; CDR3 protein: CASSSGGAPFF; CDR3 DNA: TGTGCCAGCAGTTCAGGCGGGGCGCCGTTCTTC
D gene: NA; CDR3 length: 13; J gene: TRBJ1-1; clone size: NA; V gene: TRBV14; CDR3 protein: CASSQVLAGEAFF; CDR3 DNA: TGTGCCAGCAGCCAAGTGTTGGCGGGCGAAGCTTTCTTT
D gene: NA; CDR3 length: 19; J gene: TRBJ2-1; clone size: once; V gene: TRBV7-9; CDR3 protein: CASSLPPLTTGSAGNEQFF; CDR3 DNA: TGTGCCAGCAGCCTCCCACCGCTTACCACAGGGAGTGCGGGCAATGAGCAGTTCTTC
D gene: NA; CDR3 length: 12; J gene: TRBJ1-2; clone size: NA; V gene: TRBV28; CDR3 protein: CASSHRPLGYTF; CDR3 DNA: TGTGCCAGCAGTCACAGACCATTGGGCTACACCTTC
D gene: TRBD1; CDR3 length: 13; J gene: TRBJ1-1; clone size: NA; V gene: TRBV10-3; CDR3 protein: CATRQGPNTEAFF; CDR3 DNA: TGTGCCACCCGACAGGGGCCGAACACTGAAGCTTTCTTT
D gene: TRBD1; CDR3 length: 13; J gene: TRBJ2-7; clone size: NA; V gene: TRBV15; CDR3 protein: CATSQGYDYEQYF; CDR3 DNA: TGTGCCACCTCACAGGGGTACGACTACGAGCAGTACTTC
D gene: NA; CDR3 length: 15; J gene: TRBJ1-2; clone size: NA; V gene: TRBV6-4; CDR3 protein: CASSDSPPGSYGYTF; CDR3 DNA: TGTGCCAGCAGTGACTCACCCCCCGGGAGCTATGGCTACACCTTC
D gene: NA; CDR3 length: 15; J gene: TRBJ1-2; clone size: NA; V gene: TRBV6-6; CDR3 protein: CASSYSRLYLYGYTF; CDR3 DNA: TGTGCCAGCAGTTACTCCAGGCTCTACCTCTATGGCTACACCTTC
D gene: NA; CDR3 length: 14; J gene: TRBJ1-2; clone size: once; V gene: TRBV4-3; CDR3 protein: CASSPSLRTSGYTF; CDR3 DNA: TGCGCCAGCAGCCCAAGCCTTAGAACTAGCGGCTACACCTTC
D gene: TRBD1; CDR3 length: 14; J gene: TRBJ1-5; clone size: NA; V gene: TRBV7-9; CDR3 protein: CASSLGTGRQPQHF; CDR3 DNA: TGTGCCAGCAGCCTCGGGACAGGTCGGCAGCCCCAGCATTTT
D gene: TRBD2; CDR3 length: 18; J gene: TRBJ2-3; clone size: NA; V gene: TRBV5-1; CDR3 protein: CASSGDGGTSGRPDTQYF; CDR3 DNA: TGCGCCAGCAGCGGTGACGGCGGGACTAGCGGGAGACCAGATACGCAGTATTTT
D gene: NA; CDR3 length: 12; J gene: TRBJ1-1; clone size: NA; V gene: TRBV29-1; CDR3 protein: CSVGQMNTEAFF; CDR3 DNA: TGCAGCGTTGGACAGATGAACACTGAAGCTTTCTTT
D gene: TRBD1; CDR3 length: 11; J gene: TRBJ1-1; clone size: once; V gene: TRBV5-1; CDR3 protein: CASSWDSEAFF; CDR3 DNA: TGCGCCAGCAGCTGGGACAGTGAAGCTTTCTTT
D gene: TRBD2; CDR3 length: 18; J gene: TRBJ2-2; clone size: NA; V gene: TRBV7-9; CDR3 protein: CASSPGTEWDYDTGELFF; CDR3 DNA: TGTGCCAGCAGCCCCGGGACGGAGTGGGACTATGACACCGGGGAGCTGTTTTTT
D gene: NA; CDR3 length: 15; J gene: TRBJ2-1; clone size: NA; V gene: TRBV7-9; CDR3 protein: CASSQLPSSYNEQFF; CDR3 DNA: TGTGCCAGCAGTCAATTACCGAGCTCCTACAATGAGCAGTTCTTC
D gene: TRBD2; CDR3 length: 17; J gene: TRBJ2-2; clone size: NA; V gene: TRBV4-1; CDR3 protein: CASRLTSGGATTGELFF; CDR3 DNA: TGCGCCAGCAGACTTACTAGCGGGGGGGCGACTACCGGGGAGCTGTTTTTT
D gene: TRBD2; CDR3 length: 14; J gene: TRBJ2-3; clone size: NA; V gene: TRBV5-6; CDR3 protein: CASNRMGGTDTQYF; CDR3 DNA: TGTGCCAGCAACAGGATGGGGGGGACAGATACGCAGTATTTT
D gene: NA; CDR3 length: 13; J gene: TRBJ1-1; clone size: NA; V gene: TRBV6-4; CDR3 protein: CASSGGQNTEAFF; CDR3 DNA: TGTGCCAGCAGCGGTGGACAGAACACTGAAGCTTTCTTT
D gene: TRBD2; CDR3 length: 16; J gene: TRBJ2-2; clone size: NA; V gene: TRBV30; CDR3 protein: CAWSVLGGPGTGELFF; CDR3 DNA: TGTGCCTGGAGTGTACTGGGAGGGCCGGGCACCGGGGAGCTGTTTTTT
D gene: TRBD1; CDR3 length: 14; J gene: TRBJ2-7; clone size: NA; V gene: TRBV18; CDR3 protein: CASSPGTVTYEQYF; CDR3 DNA: TGTGCCAGCTCACCAGGGACAGTCACTTACGAGCAGTACTTC
D gene: TRBD2; CDR3 length: 15; J gene: TRBJ2-4; clone size: NA; V gene: TRBV11-2; CDR3 protein: CASSVQAGAKNIQYF; CDR3 DNA: TGTGCCAGCAGCGTTCAAGCGGGGGCTAAAAACATTCAGTACTTC
D gene: NA; CDR3 length: 12; J gene: TRBJ1-3; clone size: medium-sized; V gene: TRBV29-1; CDR3 protein: CSADTPGNTIYF; CDR3 DNA: TGCAGCGCGGACACGCCTGGAAACACCATATATTTT
D gene: NA; CDR3 length: 16; J gene: TRBJ2-2; clone size: NA; V gene: TRBV10-3; CDR3 protein: CAISEGKQGLGGELFF; CDR3 DNA: TGTGCCATCAGTGAGGGGAAACAGGGTCTGGGCGGGGAGCTGTTTTTT
D gene: TRBD2; CDR3 length: 19; J gene: TRBJ2-1; clone size: NA; V gene: TRBV15; CDR3 protein: CATSRGGTSGSPTYNEQFF; CDR3 DNA: TGTGCCACCAGCAGAGGGGGGACTAGCGGGAGCCCTACTTACAATGAGCAGTTCTTC
D gene: NA; CDR3 length: 15; J gene: TRBJ2-1; clone size: once; V gene: TRBV7-8; CDR3 protein: CASSYVRSSYNEQFF; CDR3 DNA: TGTGCCAGCAGCTATGTCCGGAGTTCCTACAATGAGCAGTTCTTC
D gene: TRBD1; CDR3 length: 15; J gene: TRBJ1-4; clone size: NA; V gene: TRBV7-8; CDR3 protein: CASSYGTGGSEKLFF; CDR3 DNA: TGTGCCAGCAGCTACGGGACAGGGGGGAGTGAAAAACTGTTTTTT
D gene: NA; CDR3 length: 14; J gene: TRBJ2-7; clone size: NA; V gene: TRBV11-2; CDR3 protein: CASSFRDMGYEQYF; CDR3 DNA: TGTGCCAGCAGCTTCAGGGATATGGGTTACGAGCAGTACTTC
D gene: NA; CDR3 length: 15; J gene: TRBJ1-1; clone size: NA; V gene: TRBV5-1; CDR3 protein: CASSLLTLTESEAFF; CDR3 DNA: TGCGCCAGCAGCTTGTTGACTTTGACGGAATCTGAAGCTTTCTTT
D gene: TRBD1; CDR3 length: 14; J gene: TRBJ1-2; clone size: NA; V gene: TRBV2; CDR3 protein: CASTGTGSNYGYTF; CDR3 DNA: TGTGCCAGTACCGGGACAGGGTCCAACTATGGCTACACCTTC
D gene: TRBD2; CDR3 length: 18; J gene: TRBJ2-1; clone size: NA; V gene: TRBV6-1; CDR3 protein: CASSDPRTSGSEYNEQFF; CDR3 DNA: TGTGCCAGCAGTGACCCCCGGACTAGCGGGAGCGAGTACAATGAGCAGTTCTTC
D gene: TRBD2; CDR3 length: 16; J gene: TRBJ2-7; clone size: NA; V gene: TRBV18; CDR3 protein: CASSPPYSGGPYEQYF; CDR3 DNA: TGTGCCAGCTCACCACCGTATAGCGGGGGCCCTTACGAGCAGTACTTC
D gene: NA; CDR3 length: 12; J gene: TRBJ2-2; clone size: NA; V gene: TRBV13; CDR3 protein: CAAIAPTGELFF; CDR3 DNA: TGTGCCGCTATAGCGCCCACCGGGGAGCTGTTTTTT
D gene: TRBD2; CDR3 length: 19; J gene: TRBJ2-1; clone size: NA; V gene: TRBV4-3; CDR3 protein: CASSQEVTSARNSYNEQFF; CDR3 DNA: TGCGCCAGCAGCCAAGAAGTTACTAGCGCGAGGAACTCCTACAATGAGCAGTTCTTC
D gene: NA; CDR3 length: 15; J gene: TRBJ2-3; clone size: NA; V gene: TRBV5-1; CDR3 protein: CASSGTRGSTDTQYF; CDR3 DNA: TGCGCCAGCAGTGGGACGCGGGGAAGCACAGATACGCAGTATTTT
D gene: TRBD2; CDR3 length: 14; J gene: TRBJ2-2; clone size: NA; V gene: TRBV25-1; CDR3 protein: CASSEYGGAGELFF; CDR3 DNA: TGTGCCAGCAGTGAATATGGGGGGGCCGGGGAGCTGTTTTTT
D gene: TRBD2; CDR3 length: 16; J gene: TRBJ2-1; clone size: NA; V gene: TRBV6-1; CDR3 protein: CASSEPGLAGSNEQFF; CDR3 DNA: TGTGCCAGCAGTGAACCTGGACTAGCGGGTAGCAATGAGCAGTTCTTC
D gene: NA; CDR3 length: 16; J gene: TRBJ1-3; clone size: NA; V gene: TRBV5-5; CDR3 protein: CASKELSSSSGNTIYF; CDR3 DNA: TGTGCCAGCAAGGAGCTCTCCTCCTCCTCTGGAAACACCATATATTTT
D gene: NA; CDR3 length: 16; J gene: TRBJ2-2; clone size: once; V gene: TRBV9; CDR3 protein: CASSRTGLPNTGELFF; CDR3 DNA: TGTGCCAGCAGCCGTACCGGACTACCCAACACCGGGGAGCTGTTTTTT
D gene: TRBD2; CDR3 length: 12; J gene: TRBJ2-1; clone size: once; V gene: TRBV4-1; CDR3 protein: CAKTSGYNEQFF; CDR3 DNA: TGCGCCAAGACTAGCGGTTACAATGAGCAGTTCTTC
D gene: TRBD1; CDR3 length: 15; J gene: TRBJ2-7; clone size: NA; V gene: TRBV2; CDR3 protein: CASSYRDRGLYEQYF; CDR3 DNA: TGTGCCAGCAGTTATCGGGACAGGGGCCTCTACGAGCAGTACTTC
D gene: NA; CDR3 length: 13; J gene: TRBJ2-1; clone size: NA; V gene: TRBV6-6; CDR3 protein: CASSYSAGNEQFF; CDR3 DNA: TGTGCCAGCAGTTACTCCGCGGGCAATGAGCAGTTCTTC
D gene: NA; CDR3 length: 15; J gene: TRBJ2-1; clone size: NA; V gene: TRBV2; CDR3 protein: CASTQEGRIYNEQFF; CDR3 DNA: TGTGCCAGCACCCAAGAGGGTAGGATCTACAATGAGCAGTTCTTC
D gene: TRBD2; CDR3 length: 16; J gene: TRBJ2-3; clone size: NA; V gene: TRBV5-1; CDR3 protein: CASSPGLAGPGDTQYF; CDR3 DNA: TGCGCCAGCAGCCCGGGACTAGCGGGGCCCGGGGATACGCAGTATTTT
D gene: TRBD2; CDR3 length: 14; J gene: TRBJ2-4; clone size: NA; V gene: TRBV6-1; CDR3 protein: CASSDGGGANIQYF; CDR3 DNA: TGTGCCAGCAGTGACGGCGGGGGGGCAAACATTCAGTACTTC
D gene: NA; CDR3 length: 13; J gene: TRBJ1-2; clone size: NA; V gene: TRBV7-3; CDR3 protein: CASSPNAASGYTF; CDR3 DNA: TGTGCCAGCAGCCCCAACGCCGCGAGTGGCTACACCTTC
D gene: NA; CDR3 length: 15; J gene: TRBJ2-5; clone size: NA; V gene: TRBV5-1; CDR3 protein: CASAIGWSGKETQYF; CDR3 DNA: TGCGCCAGCGCTATTGGTTGGTCGGGGAAAGAGACCCAGTACTTC
D gene: NA; CDR3 length: 10; J gene: TRBJ2-1; clone size: NA; V gene: TRBV20-1; CDR3 protein: CSAYSGRQFF; CDR3 DNA: TGCAGTGCCTACTCCGGGAGGCAGTTCTTC
D gene: NA; CDR3 length: 15; J gene: TRBJ2-5; clone size: NA; V gene: TRBV7-2; CDR3 protein: CASSLVAGARETQYF; CDR3 DNA: TGTGCCAGCAGCTTAGTGGCGGGGGCCCGAGAGACCCAGTACTTC
D gene: TRBD1; CDR3 length: 14; J gene: TRBJ1-1; clone size: few; V gene: TRBV18; CDR3 protein: CASSPLPDRGAAFF; CDR3 DNA: TGTGCCAGCTCACCACTCCCGGACAGGGGAGCAGCTTTCTTT
D gene: NA; CDR3 length: 15; J gene: TRBJ2-1; clone size: NA; V gene: TRBV7-2; CDR3 protein: CASSIDQGSYNEQFF; CDR3 DNA: TGTGCCAGCAGCATCGATCAGGGATCCTACAATGAGCAGTTCTTC
D gene: NA; CDR3 length: 21; J gene: TRBJ2-2; clone size: NA; V gene: TRBV1; CDR3 protein: CTSSQETKGLAGLRNTGELFF; CDR3 DNA: TGCACCAGCAGCCAAGAAACTAAAGGCCTAGCGGGGCTACGAAACACCGGGGAGCTGTTTTTT
D gene: NA; CDR3 length: 16; J gene: TRBJ2-5; clone size: NA; V gene: TRBV4-2; CDR3 protein: CASSQAQGGSGETQYF; CDR3 DNA: TGTGCCAGCAGCCAAGCCCAGGGGGGATCAGGCGAGACCCAGTACTTC
D gene: NA; CDR3 length: 14; J gene: TRBJ2-7; clone size: once; V gene: TRBV25-1; CDR3 protein: CASRKEPGPNEQYF; CDR3 DNA: TGTGCCAGCAGGAAAGAACCAGGCCCCAACGAGCAGTACTTC
D gene: NA; CDR3 length: 12; J gene: TRBJ2-7; clone size: NA; V gene: TRBV29-1; CDR3 protein: CSVRSGSYEQYF; CDR3 DNA: TGCAGCGTTAGGTCAGGATCCTACGAGCAGTACTTC
D gene: TRBD2; CDR3 length: 19; J gene: TRBJ2-1; clone size: NA; V gene: TRBV7-9; CDR3 protein: CASSHGLAGGRLSYNEQFF; CDR3 DNA: TGTGCCAGCAGCCATGGACTAGCGGGGGGCCGTCTCTCCTACAATGAGCAGTTCTTC
D gene: NA; CDR3 length: 12; J gene: TRBJ1-6; clone size: NA; V gene: TRBV9; CDR3 protein: CASSGSNSPLHF; CDR3 DNA: TGTGCCAGCAGCGGGAGTAATTCACCCCTCCACTTT
D gene: NA; CDR3 length: 18; J gene: TRBJ2-3; clone size: NA; V gene: TRBV7-9; CDR3 protein: CATIEHSWGFRGTDTQYF; CDR3 DNA: TGTGCCACCATCGAACACAGTTGGGGATTTCGGGGGACAGATACGCAGTATTTT